These 5 T cell receptor beta chains came from one sample sequenced in a study of shared clonotypes between healthy human individuals. TCRdb's table, derived via immunoSEQ multiplex PCR, lists solely in-frame clones and lacks some. This sample yields about 2.4 million clones, of which roughly 93% are seen a single time; approximately 0.35% belongs to the top ten. The sample taken for sequencing was naive CD4+ T cells from PBMCs. The subset is: CD45RA+ positively selected. The receptors were gathered from a man aged 18 to 35 in good health. Some clones in this sample may be carry-over from other donors' samples.

The chain carries TRBV25-1 and TRBJ1-2; no reliable D call. The germline V gene has CDR1 MGHDK and CDR2 SYGVNS. The V and J ends lost 1 base and 8 bases respectively, with 20 bases between them. The CDR3 runs to 16 residues. CDR3 sequence: CASSESRPGYWGGYTF. In DNA, the CDR3 is TGTGCCAGCAGTGAATCCCGGCCGGGATACTGGGGAGGCTACACCTTC.

The chain uses TRBV5-1 and TRBJ2-3; tentative D call: TRBD1 (5 bases). In germline, CDR1 is SGHRS, CDR2 YFSETQ. CDR3 length: 17 amino acids. V dropped 4 bases and J dropped 1 base, with 19 bases sitting between them. Here the CDR3 reads CASSDLIDSLRTDTQYF. DNA for the CDR3: TGCGCCAGCAGCGACCTCATAGACAGTCTACGCACAGATACGCAGTATTTT. Using reference TRBV5-1 and TRBJ2-3 for the parts outside the CDR3, the full variable domain is KAGVTQTPRYLIKTRGQQVTLSCSPISGHRSVSWYQQTPGQGLQFLFEYFSETQRNKGNFPGRFSGRQFSNSRSEMNVSTLELGDSALYLCASSDLIDSLRTDTQYFGPGTRLTVL.

The chain joins TRBV7-9 to TRBJ1-3; D is unresolved. The germline V gene has CDR1 SEHNR and CDR2 FQNEAQ (reference sequence). V was trimmed by 4 bases and J by 0 bases, leaving 16 bases between them. This CDR3 comprises 17 residues. For the CDR3, the DNA is TGTGCCAGCAGCTCAGCCACAGACCTCAGCTCTGGAAACACCATATATTTT. Protein sequence: CASSSATDLSSGNTIYF.

The count of this clone is one. This chain connects TRBV2 to TRBJ2-1; 10 bases are shared with TRBD1. Trimming removed 7 bases from V and 6 bases from J; junction bases left unmatched: 9. Germline V gives CDR1 SNHLY, CDR2 FYNNEI. The CDR3 consists of 15 residues. The CDR3 region is CASTLLGQGVNEQFF. The DNA of the CDR3 is TGTGCCAGCACGCTGCTCGGACAGGGGGTCAATGAGCAGTTCTTC. Looking up the rest from reference TRBV2 and TRBJ2-1 gives the full variable domain: EPEVTQTPSHQVTQMGQEVILRCVPISNHLYFYWYRQILGQKVEFLVSFYNNEISEKSEIFDDQFSVERPDGSNFTLKIRSTKLEDSAMYFCASTLLGQGVNEQFFGPGTRLTVL.

The chain has TRBV6-1 and TRBJ2-7; 7 positions match TRBD1. The CDR3 has 13 amino acids. V lost 8 bases, J lost 3 bases, and 7 bases stayed unmatched. Germline V gene sequence: CDR1 MNHNS, CDR2 SASEGT. For the CDR3, the DNA is TGTGCCAGCTCGGGACAGCAAGTCTACGAGCAGTACTTC. Translating it yields CASSGQQVYEQYF.